A single sample is the source of the 19 T cell receptor beta chains below, sequenced in a study of regulatory T cells in long-lasting Graves disease. Investigators prepared the TCR beta libraries by applying iRepertoire HTBI primers and Arm-PCR of CDR3 regions. Via MiXCR, TCRdb re-called the multiplex PCR reads, giving one row per CDR3 protein. The repertoire holds about 460,000 distinct CDR3 sequences, with about 14% as singletons. Time point denoted: newly diagnosed GD, antithyroid drugs for less than 3 months. With RNA extracted from PBMCs as input, the TCR library was made. The same sample was also used in a study of T cells in Graves' hyperthyroidism and ophthalmopathy.

Sequenced here: peripheral blood mononuclear cells (PBMCs), sampled at new diagnosis, from a patient treated with antithyroid drugs. Receptor source: a woman aged 45-65 years with Graves disease.

The gene calls are TRBV19 and TRBJ2-7, with D maybe TRBD1 (5 bases). V gave up 5 bases and J gave up 3 bases, with 11 bases separating them. This CDR3 comprises 13 residues. Germline CDR1 and CDR2: LNHDA and SQIVND (reference sequence). The chain's CDR3 is CASSVGRYYEQYF. For the CDR3, the DNA is TGTGCCAGTAGTGTGGGGCGATACTACGAGCAGTACTTC.

This clonotype has at least ten counts. The genes are TRBV3-1 and TRBJ2-1; possible D gene TRBD2, 5 bases. The last part of the DNA fits TRBJ2-5 better; the J call may be wrong. The CDR3 has 13 residues. Germline V CDR1 and CDR2: LGHDT, YNNKEL (reference sequence). The DNA of the CDR3 is TGTGCCAGCAGCCCACTACTAGAAGAGACCCAGTACTTC. It encodes CASSPLLEETQYF.

The chain combines TRBV18 with TRBJ1-1; weak D call: TRBD1 (5 bases). V dropped 3 bases and J dropped 1 base, with 12 bases sitting between them. Germline V gene lookup returns CDR1 KGHSH and CDR2 LQKENI. The CDR3 consists of 15 residues. In DNA form, the CDR3 reads TGTGCCAGCTCACCCCCGGGGGTAGGGAACACTGAAGCTTTCTTT. Translating gives CASSPPGVGNTEAFF.

The CDR3 loop reads CASSPPGLYSIIEQYF. For the CDR3, the DNA is TGTGCCAGCTCACCACCAGGACTCTATTCCATTATTGAGCAGTACTTC. The chain has TRBV18 and TRBJ2-7, with a weak D call TRBD2 (5 bases). CDR1 and CDR2 from the germline V gene are KGHSH and LQKENI. V shed 0 bases and J shed 7 bases, with 19 bases lying between them. The CDR3 is 16 amino acids.

There are a few counts of this clonotype. The chain has TRBV6-1 and TRBJ2-6; D uncertain. V was trimmed by 7 bases and J by 2 bases, leaving 6 bases between them. The germline V gene has CDR1 MNHNS and CDR2 SASEGT. This CDR3 is 13 amino acids long. The CDR3 region is CASTSPGANVLTF. The DNA of the CDR3 is TGTGCCAGCACCTCTCCTGGGGCCAACGTCCTGACTTTC.

This sequence joins TRBV28 and TRBJ2-3, with 8 bases identical to TRBD2. There are 17 residues in the CDR3. With V trimmed by 4 bases and J by 0 bases, 9 bases remained unmatched. Germline CDR1 and CDR2: MDHEN and SYDVKM. CDR3 DNA sequence: TGTGCCAGCAGTTCGCCCACTAGCGGATATAGCACAGATACGCAGTATTTT. The encoded protein is CASSSPTSGYSTDTQYF.

This clonotype was counted a single time. The CDR3 nucleotides read TGTGCCAGCAGTCTCACGGCCGGGACTGCGAACACCGGGGAGCTGTTTTTT. Its translation is CASSLTAGTANTGELFF. The genes are TRBV6-4 and TRBJ2-2, with a possible D match to TRBD2 (6 bases). CDR1 and CDR2 from the germline V gene are MRHNA and SNTAGT. The V end lost 5 bases, the J end lost 0 bases, and 16 bases lay between the germline ends. This CDR3 is built from 17 residues.

This clonotype showed up many times. This chain joins TRBV2 and TRBJ2-1; 9 bases agree with TRBD1. Germline V CDR1 and CDR2: SNHLY, FYNNEI. V trimming: 11 bases; J trimming: 5 bases; junction bases outside the gene matches: 10. The CDR3 sequence is 14 residues long. CDR3 DNA: TGTGCCTGCTATTCGGGACAGGGAAACAATGAGCAGTTCTTC. It is translated as CACYSGQGNNEQFF. The full variable domain, in which reference TRBV2 and TRBJ2-1 provide the parts outside the CDR3, is EPEVTQTPSHQVTQMGQEVILRCVPISNHLYFYWYRQILGQKVEFLVSFYNNEISEKSEIFDDQFSVERPDGSNFTLKIRSTKLEDSAMYFCACYSGQGNNEQFFGPGTRLTVL.

This clonotype was counted ten times or more. The chain carries TRBV7-3 and TRBJ1-1, with D uncertain. Germline V CDR1 and CDR2: SGHTA, FQGTGA. The CDR3 is 14 residues long. V dropped 1 base and J dropped 1 base, with 7 bases sitting between them. The chain's CDR3 is CASSLSGSNTEAFF. DNA of the CDR3: TGTGCCAGCAGCTTAAGCGGGTCGAACACTGAAGCTTTCTTT.

This clonotype was picked up many times. V gene TRBV28 combines with J gene TRBJ1-1; TRBD1 agrees at 8 bases. The CDR3 length is 11 residues. The ends lost 7 bases at V and 11 bases at J; junction bases unmatched: 6. The germline gives CDR1 MDHEN, CDR2 SYDVKM. The CDR3 protein is CASIQGARAFF. CDR3 bases: TGTGCCAGCATCCAGGGGGCACGGGCTTTCTTT.

This clonotype was seen a few times. The chain is built from TRBV6-1 and TRBJ2-4, with 9 bases aligning to TRBD1. The end of the DNA aligns better with TRBJ2-7, so the J call may be wrong. The V gene's germline CDR1 is MNHNS and CDR2 SASEGT. This CDR3 spans 14 amino acids. This chain's CDR3 is CASRDRGLTYEQYF. The CDR3 DNA reads TGTGCCAGCAGGGACAGGGGACTGACCTACGAGCAGTACTTC.

This clonotype has ten or more counts. The chain links TRBV24-1 to TRBJ2-5, with TRBD1 matching 8 bases. The CDR3 loop spans 17 amino acids. Germline CDR1 is KGHDR and CDR2 is SFDVKD. V shed 3 bases and J 1 base; nucleotides not matched to a gene: 9. The DNA for the CDR3 is TGTGCCACCAGTGATCAATCCGGGACAGGAATCCAAGAGACCCAGTACTTC. It translates to CATSDQSGTGIQETQYF.

This clonotype was recorded many times. V gene TRBV6-1 combines with J gene TRBJ1-5; D is possibly TRBD1 (5 bases). The CDR3 has 12 amino acids. From germline, CDR1 is MNHNS and CDR2 SASEGT. V lost 2 bases to trimming and J lost 6 bases, with 5 bases between them. In DNA, the CDR3 is TGTGCCAGCAGTGAACAGGGTCAGCCCCAGCATTTT. Translation gives CASSEQGQPQHF.

This clonotype was picked up many times. V and J are TRBV2 and TRBJ1-4; D is possibly TRBD1 (5 bases). There are 14 residues in the CDR3. Germline V gene lookup returns CDR1 SNHLY and CDR2 FYNNEI. V lost 6 bases and J 8 bases, leaving 16 bases between the germline ends. CDR3 sequence reads: CASSSGRGDEKLFF. CDR3 nucleotides: TGTGCCAGCAGCTCGGGACGGGGGGACGAAAAACTGTTTTTT. The entire variable domain, with the rest obtained from reference TRBV2 and TRBJ1-4, is as follows: EPEVTQTPSHQVTQMGQEVILRCVPISNHLYFYWYRQILGQKVEFLVSFYNNEISEKSEIFDDQFSVERPDGSNFTLKIRSTKLEDSAMYFCASSSGRGDEKLFFGSGTQLSVL.

This clonotype showed up just a few times. V usage is TRBV6-1 and J usage is TRBJ2-4, with D unclear. The V gene's germline CDR1 is MNHNS and CDR2 SASEGT. V was cut by 6 bases and J by 8 bases, with 11 bases left in between. CDR3 length: 12 amino acids. Here the CDR3 reads CASSDTSDIQYF. The CDR3 DNA is TGTGCCAGCAGCGACACTTCAGACATTCAGTACTTC.

This clonotype was counted a few times. The chain uses TRBV6-5 and TRBJ2-2; the D is unclear. The V gene lost 0 bases and the J gene lost 7 bases, with 6 bases spanning the gap. This CDR3 has 13 amino acids. Per germline, CDR1 MNHEY and CDR2 SVGAGI. The CDR3 loop reads CASSYSRGGELFF. The CDR3 nucleotides are TGTGCCAGCAGTTACTCGAGAGGCGGGGAGCTGTTTTTT.

The V call is TRBV6-2 or TRBV6-3, the J call TRBJ2-7; D gene uncertain. V lost 0 bases and J 4 bases, leaving 13 bases between the germline ends. The CDR3 is made up of 15 amino acids. Germline V gives CDR1 MNHEY, CDR2 SVGEGT. CDR3 amino acids: CASSYSRRAGYEQYF. CDR3 bases: TGTGCCAGCAGTTACTCTAGACGGGCCGGTTACGAGCAGTACTTC.

This clonotype was seen repeatedly, ten times or more. The rearrangement uses TRBV5-1 and TRBJ2-3, with D possibly called TRBD1 or TRBD2 (5 bases each). This CDR3 spans 16 amino acids. Per the germline V gene, CDR1 is SGHRS and CDR2 is YFSETQ. Trimming removed 4 bases at V and 3 bases at J, with 18 bases between. This CDR3 is CASSHGRTRGTDTQYF. CDR3 nucleotide sequence: TGCGCCAGCAGCCACGGACGGACAAGAGGGACAGATACGCAGTATTTT.

In this sample, this clonotype turned up a few times. Just one base apart from a much larger clone, this may be a read error. The V gene is TRBV6-2 or TRBV6-3, the J gene TRBJ2-5; 7 positions match TRBD1. Trimming removed 6 bases from V and 7 bases from J; junction bases left unmatched: 11. CDR3 length equals 14 residues. Germline-derived CDR1 and CDR2 are MNHEY and SVGEGT. CDR3 sequence reads: CASSPQGQRGTQYF. The CDR3 bases are TGTGCCAGCAGCCCACAGGGGCAGCGAGGGACCCAGTACTTC.